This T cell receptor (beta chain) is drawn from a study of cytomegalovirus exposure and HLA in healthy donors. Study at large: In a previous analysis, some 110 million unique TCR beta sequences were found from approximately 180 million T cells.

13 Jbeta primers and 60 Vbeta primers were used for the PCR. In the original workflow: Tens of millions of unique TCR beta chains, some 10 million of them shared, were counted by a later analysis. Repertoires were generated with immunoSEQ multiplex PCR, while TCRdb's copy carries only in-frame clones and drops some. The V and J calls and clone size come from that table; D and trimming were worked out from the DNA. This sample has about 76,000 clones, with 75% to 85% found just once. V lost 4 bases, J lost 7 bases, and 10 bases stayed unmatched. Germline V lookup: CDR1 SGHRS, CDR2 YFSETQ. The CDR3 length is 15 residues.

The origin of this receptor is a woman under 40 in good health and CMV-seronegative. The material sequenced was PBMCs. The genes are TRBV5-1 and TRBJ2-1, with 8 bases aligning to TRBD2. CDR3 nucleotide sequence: TGCGCCAGCAGCCCGGCGGGGACTAGGGGTAATGAGCAGTTCTTC. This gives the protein CASSPAGTRGNEQFF. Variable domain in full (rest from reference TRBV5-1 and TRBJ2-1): KAGVTQTPRYLIKTRGQQVTLSCSPISGHRSVSWYQQTPGQGLQFLFEYFSETQRNKGNFPGRFSGRQFSNSRSEMNVSTLELGDSALYLCASSPAGTRGNEQFFGPGTRLTVL.